The 4 T cell receptor beta chains in this list originate from one sample, sequenced in a study of T cell clones after liver transplantation. Data came from immunoSEQ multiplex PCR; TCRdb stores just in-frame clones and leaves some out. The table includes 55,000 to 70,000 clones, roughly 92% detected once. The sequences come from CD4+ T cells from blood, collected approximately 27 months after liver transplant. The origin of the receptors is a human patient who received a liver transplant. The T cells may partly be graft donor cells.

This clone was picked up a small number of times. The chain combines TRBV10-2 with TRBJ2-7; a possible D gene is TRBD1 (6 bases). V shed 5 bases and J shed 2 bases, with 10 bases lying between them. CDR1 and CDR2 from the germline V gene are WSHSY and SAAADI. The CDR3 is 13 amino acids. Here the CDR3 DNA reads TGCGCCAGCAGTAGACAGGAAGCCTACGAGCAGTACTTC. Its protein is CASSRQEAYEQYF.

V and J are TRBV30 and TRBJ2-7; 14 bases are a match to TRBD2. The V gene's germline CDR1 is GTSNPN and CDR2 SVGIG (reference sequence). The CDR3 runs 18 residues. V lost 0 bases and J lost 6; bases outside the gene matches: 13. CDR3 sequence: CAWSVPGTSGRGVGEQYF. CDR3 DNA: TGTGCCTGGAGTGTACCCGGGACTAGCGGGAGAGGTGTTGGCGAGCAGTACTTC.

The J gene is TRBJ2-5, the V gene TRBV2; 12 bases match TRBD2. Looked up from germline, CDR1 is SNHLY and CDR2 is FYNNEI. With 6 bases clipped from V and 5 bases from J, the junction kept 7 bases outside the gene matches. This CDR3 is 15 amino acids long. CDR3 protein: CASSSSGRVGETQYF. Written as DNA, the CDR3 is TGTGCCAGCAGCTCTAGCGGGAGGGTGGGCGAGACCCAGTACTTC.

This clone was seen only a few times. The chain links TRBV18 to TRBJ1-1; D call uncertain. The CDR3 consists of 13 residues. The germline CDR1 and CDR2 sequences are KGHSH and LQKENI. V lost 6 bases and J 2 bases, leaving 10 bases between the germline ends. The CDR3 DNA sequence: TGTGCCAGCTCTGAGGTCCCCAACACTGAAGCTTTCTTT. This translates into CASSEVPNTEAFF.